These 9 T cell receptor beta chains were sequenced from one sample in a study of blood T cell repertoires in COVID-19. Profiled with immunoSEQ multiplex PCR; TCRdb holds only in-frame clones, not every one. Of around 170,000 clones in the sample, 90% to 95% are singletons; the top ten hold approximately 0.5%. The sample comprised peripheral blood. These receptors came from a man aged 50 to 60 with acute or convalescent COVID-19.

J is TRBJ1-5 and V is TRBV2; D is unclear. The CDR3 extends over 16 amino acids. Germline lookup yields CDR1 SNHLY and CDR2 FYNNEI. V was cut by 7 bases and J by 2 bases, with 18 bases left in between. The CDR3 reads CASKLGKEGGNQPQHF. CDR3 nucleotides: TGTGCCAGCAAACTCGGGAAGGAGGGTGGCAATCAGCCCCAGCATTTT.

J is TRBJ1-6 and V is TRBV24-1; D is perhaps TRBD1 (6 bases). The CDR3 is 12 residues long. V lost 4 bases and J 12 bases, leaving 9 bases between the germline ends. The V gene's germline CDR1 is KGHDR and CDR2 SFDVKD. CDR3 nucleotide sequence: TGTGCCACCAGTGAGGCAGGGGAACCCCTCCACTTT. It translates to CATSEAGEPLHF.

The rearrangement uses TRBV7-9 and TRBJ2-4; possibly TRBD1 for D (6 bases). CDR1 and CDR2 from the germline V gene are SEHNR and FQNEAQ (reference sequence). V was clipped by 0 bases and J by 4 bases, with 19 bases between them. The CDR3 totals 18 residues. As DNA, the CDR3 is TGTGCCAGCAGCTTAGCGCTAGGCAGGGGCCTTCCTAAAAACATTCAGTACTTC. It encodes CASSLALGRGLPKNIQYF.

This clone was recorded once. The rearrangement links TRBV7-9 to TRBJ2-3, with 9 bases fitting TRBD2. V lost 2 bases to trimming and J lost 2 bases; unmatched junction nucleotides: 5. CDR1 is SEHNR, CDR2 FQNEAQ, per germline (reference sequence). This CDR3 is built from 16 residues. CDR3 nucleotide sequence: TGTGCCAGCAGCTTAAAGCGGGGGGAATCCACAGATACGCAGTATTTT. This translates into CASSLKRGESTDTQYF.

The chain couples TRBV15 to TRBJ2-6; possible D gene TRBD1, 6 bases. This CDR3 is built from 16 residues. The V end was cut by 4 bases, the J end by 0 bases, with 10 bases between. Germline V gives CDR1 LNHNV, CDR2 YYDKDF (reference sequence). The CDR3 DNA sequence: TGTGCCACCAGCATAAACAGGGCCTCTGGGGCCAACGTCCTGACTTTC. The encoded protein is CATSINRASGANVLTF. Looking up the rest from reference TRBV15 and TRBJ2-6 gives the full variable domain: DAMVIQNPRYQVTQFGKPVTLSCSQTLNHNVMYWYQQKSSQAPKLLFHYYDKDFNNEADTPDNFQSRRPNTSFCFLDIRSPGLGDTAMYLCATSINRASGANVLTFGAGSRLTVL.

The chain recombines TRBV6-5 with TRBJ2-3; 7 nucleotides align to TRBD1. The J segment lost 4 bases and the V segment lost 7 bases, leaving 11 bases of the junction unmatched. This CDR3 contains 15 residues. Germline V CDR1 and CDR2: MNHEY, SVGAGI. The chain's CDR3 is CASIRGHFLPDTQYF. CDR3 in DNA: TGTGCCAGCATTAGGGGGCATTTTCTCCCAGATACGCAGTATTTT.

The CDR3 nucleotides are TGTGCCAGTAGTTGGGCCCAAAGTGCTGGAAACACCATATATTTT. Protein product: CASSWAQSAGNTIYF. The J gene is TRBJ1-3, the V gene TRBV19; D is unresolved. Germline assignment: CDR1 LNHDA and CDR2 SQIVND (reference sequence). CDR3 length equals 15 residues. Trimming took 5 bases from V and 2 from J, leaving 13 bases between them.

The chain couples TRBV28 to TRBJ1-5; 7 positions agree with TRBD1. The CDR3 is made up of 14 amino acids. Trimming cost V 5 bases and J 3 bases; bases outside gene matches: 4. Germline V gene data show CDR1 as MDHEN and CDR2 as SYDVKM. CDR3 protein: CASSLDRANQPQHF. DNA of the CDR3: TGTGCCAGCAGTCTAGACAGGGCCAATCAGCCCCAGCATTTT.

The chain has TRBV6-2 or TRBV6-3 and TRBJ2-5; 12 bases agree with TRBD2. J lost 2 bases, V lost 4 bases, and 5 bases had no gene match. There are 16 residues in the CDR3. Germline CDR1 is MNHEY and CDR2 is SVGEGT. The CDR3 nucleotides read TGTGCCAGCAGTTGGCCCGGGACTAGCGGGCAAGAGACCCAGTACTTC. Residues: CASSWPGTSGQETQYF.